In its sample, the clone carrying this T cell receptor (beta chain) was seen a few times. Its matching antigen is unknown. This sample stems from a study of T cell repertoires in cytomegalovirus infection. For the study at large: Public TCR beta signature analysis indicated the presence of both CMV infection and matching HLA type. Study observations and caveats: HLA-C-restricted CMV-specific TCR beta clonotypes were dominant in the ex vivo response. Pooled public TCR beta family frequency picked out CMV carriers with the relevant HLA.

TCRdb re-called the reads with MiXCR, one entry per CDR3 protein. Of a few hundred thousand distinct CDR3 sequences detected, approximately 9.5% appear once; the ten largest clones hold about 4.5%. J gave up 1 base and V 7 bases, and 6 bases lay outside the gene matches. There are 15 residues in the CDR3. Germline-derived CDR1 and CDR2 are LGHNT and FRNRAP. The specimen sequenced was PBMCs. The origin of this receptor is a human donor in good health (CMV status not recorded). Some clones in this sample may be carry-over from other donors' samples. This rearrangement joins TRBV12-5 to TRBJ2-7; 11 bases are shared with TRBD2. For the CDR3, the DNA is TGTGCTAGTGTTCGAGGGACTAGCGGTTCCTACGAGCAGTACTTC. Protein: CASVRGTSGSYEQYF.